What follows is one T cell receptor beta chain and its context. This sample is drawn from a study of blood T cell repertoires in COVID-19. Here immunoSEQ multiplex PCR was the method, and the copy in TCRdb shows in-frame clones only, minus some. The data contain more than 300,000 clones, around 87% of them singletons. The germline V gene has CDR1 SGHNT and CDR2 YYREEE (reference sequence). After removal of 3 bases from V and 6 bases from J, the junction contained 8 bases not matched to a gene. This CDR3 contains 17 residues. The specimen was peripheral blood. The J gene is TRBJ2-1, the V gene TRBV5-4; TRBD2 matches at 14 bases. This clonotype was sampled from a woman between 45 and 60 years old with COVID-19, enrolled during active disease. In DNA, the CDR3 is TGTGCCAGCAGCTGGGGACTAGCGGGAGTGGGTCGCAATGAGCAGTTCTTC. It yields the protein CASSWGLAGVGRNEQFF.